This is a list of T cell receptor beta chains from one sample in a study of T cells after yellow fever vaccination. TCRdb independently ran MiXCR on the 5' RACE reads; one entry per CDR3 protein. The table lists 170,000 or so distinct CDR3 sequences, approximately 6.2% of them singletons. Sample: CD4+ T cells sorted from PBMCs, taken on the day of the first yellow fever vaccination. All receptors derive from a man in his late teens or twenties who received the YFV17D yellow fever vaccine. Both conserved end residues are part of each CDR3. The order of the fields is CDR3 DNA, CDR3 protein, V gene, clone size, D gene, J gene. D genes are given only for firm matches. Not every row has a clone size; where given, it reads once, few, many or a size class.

TGTGCCAGCAGCGTAGGGGGGCAGAACACTGAAGCTTTCTTT CASSVGGQNTEAFF TRBV9 many NA TRBJ1-1
TGTGCCAGCAGGAACAGGGGAGAAAAACTGTTTTTT CASRNRGEKLFF TRBV3-1 NA TRBD1 TRBJ1-4
TGCGCCAGCAGAGCGGGGGGTTGGCTGGAGACCCAGTACTTC CASRAGGWLETQYF TRBV5-1 few TRBD2 TRBJ2-5
TGCGCCAGCAGCTTGGATGCCACAGGGTCGAACAATCAGCCCCAGCATTTT CASSLDATGSNNQPQHF TRBV5-1 many NA TRBJ1-5
TGTGCCAGCAGCCCAGGATCCGGGACAGGGGGACTATTGGGAGCTTTCTTT CASSPGSGTGGLLGAFF TRBV7-2 many TRBD1 TRBJ1-1
TGTGCCAGCAGCAGGGACGGCCAAGAGACCCAGTACTTC CASSRDGQETQYF TRBV12-3/TRBV12-4 many NA TRBJ2-5
TGTGCCAGCAGCCCGGGCCAGCACAATGAGCAGTTCTTC CASSPGQHNEQFF TRBV7-3 many NA TRBJ2-1
TGCGCCAGCAGCGAACAGAGCTCCTATAATTCACCCCTCCACTTT CASSEQSSYNSPLHF TRBV5-1 many NA TRBJ1-6
TGTGCCAGCCACCGGGACGGGGCCTACGAGCAGTACTTC CASHRDGAYEQYF TRBV12-3/TRBV12-4 many NA TRBJ2-7
TGCAGTGCCGAGACCACCGCGTTAGGGCAGTTCTTC CSAETTALGQFF TRBV20-1 NA NA TRBJ2-1
TGCGCCAGCAGCCAGGGGGGGCTAGACTATGGCTACACCTTC CASSQGGLDYGYTF TRBV4-1 few NA TRBJ1-2
TGTGCCAGCAGCATGCCCGGGACGGGGAACACTGAAGCTTTCTTT CASSMPGTGNTEAFF TRBV11-2 few NA TRBJ1-1
TGTGCCAGCAGCCTACAAGTGGACTACGAGCAGTACTTC CASSLQVDYEQYF TRBV7-2 NA NA TRBJ2-7
TGCAGTGCTAAGGCGGGGCAGGCAGGTACGCAGTATTTT CSAKAGQAGTQYF TRBV20-1 many NA TRBJ2-3
TGTGCCAGCAGCATCACAGGGAACACTGAAGCTTTCTTT CASSITGNTEAFF TRBV5-5 many NA TRBJ1-1